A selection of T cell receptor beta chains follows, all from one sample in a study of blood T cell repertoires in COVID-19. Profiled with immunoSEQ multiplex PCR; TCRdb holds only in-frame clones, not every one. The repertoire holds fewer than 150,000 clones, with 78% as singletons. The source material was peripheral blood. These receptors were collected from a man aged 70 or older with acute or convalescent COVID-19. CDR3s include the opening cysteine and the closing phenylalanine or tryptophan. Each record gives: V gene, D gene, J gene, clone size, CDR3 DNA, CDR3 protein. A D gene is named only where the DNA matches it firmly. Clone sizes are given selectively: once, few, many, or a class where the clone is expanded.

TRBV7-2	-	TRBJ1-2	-	TGTGCCAGCAGCTCAACTAGGGCCGGCTACACCTTC	CASSSTRAGYTF
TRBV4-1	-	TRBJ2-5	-	TGCGCCAGCAGCCAGTGGAGGGGAGAGACCCAGTACTTC	CASSQWRGETQYF
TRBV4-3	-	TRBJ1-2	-	TGCGCCAGCAGCCAAGAGCAGGCTCTGCTCGCTAACTATGGCTACACCTTC	CASSQEQALLANYGYTF
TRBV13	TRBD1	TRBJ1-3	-	TGTGCCAGCAGTAGGACAGGCTCTGGAAACACCATATATTTT	CASSRTGSGNTIYF
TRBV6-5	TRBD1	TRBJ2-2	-	TGTGCCAGCAGAACCGGGACAGGGAGGTCCGGGGAGCTGTTTTTT	CASRTGTGRSGELFF
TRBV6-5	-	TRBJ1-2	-	TGTGCCAGCAGTTTTCGACAGGAGAACTATGGCTACACCTTC	CASSFRQENYGYTF
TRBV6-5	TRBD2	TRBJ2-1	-	TGTGCCAGCAGCGTGGAGCGGGGTTGGGACAATGAGCAGTTCTTC	CASSVERGWDNEQFF
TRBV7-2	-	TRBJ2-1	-	TGTGCCAGCAGCTTAGCGGGACTGGGAGACAATGAGCAGTTCTTC	CASSLAGLGDNEQFF
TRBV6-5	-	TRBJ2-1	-	TGTGCCAGCAGCGAGCAGAGGCTCGCCCACAATGAGCAGTTCTTC	CASSEQRLAHNEQFF
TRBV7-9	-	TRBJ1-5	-	TGTGCCAGCAGCTTAGGACTCCGCGGGAGCAATCAGCCCCAGCATTTT	CASSLGLRGSNQPQHF
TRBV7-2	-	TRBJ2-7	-	TGTGCCAGCAGCTTAGAAAGGTGGGTGGAGGAGCAGTACTTC	CASSLERWVEEQYF
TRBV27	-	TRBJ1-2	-	TGTGCCAGCAGTTTGGGGTGGGGGCCCTATGGCTACACCTTC	CASSLGWGPYGYTF
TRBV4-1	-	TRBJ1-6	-	TGCGCCAGCAGCCAAATCGGGGGAAGGAATAATTCACCCCTCCACTTT	CASSQIGGRNNSPLHF
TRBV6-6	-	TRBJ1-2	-	TGTGCCAGCAGCCCTCAGGGGAACCTACATGGCTACACCTTC	CASSPQGNLHGYTF
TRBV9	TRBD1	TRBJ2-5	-	TGTGCCAGCAGCGTAGTGGCAGGGGGCATAGAGACCCAGTACTTC	CASSVVAGGIETQYF
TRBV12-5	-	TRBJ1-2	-	TGTGCTAGTGGTCAAACGGACGGGGGGGTGTATGGCTACACCTTC	CASGQTDGGVYGYTF
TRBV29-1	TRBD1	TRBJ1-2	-	TGCAGCGTTGAAGGGAGGACAGGGAATACCTTC	CSVEGRTGNTF
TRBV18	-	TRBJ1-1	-	TGTGCCAGCTCATCCACAGGACAGCTGACTGAAGCTTTCTTT	CASSSTGQLTEAFF
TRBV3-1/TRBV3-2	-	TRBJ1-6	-	TGTGCCAGCAGCACACCCGGGGGGGGTAATTCACCCCTCCACTTT	CASSTPGGGNSPLHF
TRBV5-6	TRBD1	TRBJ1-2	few	TGTGCCAGCAGCTCGGGCGGCCAGGGGGCATACGGCTACACCTTC	CASSSGGQGAYGYTF
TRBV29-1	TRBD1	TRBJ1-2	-	TGCAGCGTCGATAACAGGGGGGGCTACACCTTC	CSVDNRGGYTF
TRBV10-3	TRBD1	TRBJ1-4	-	TGTGCCATCAGCACCTCACAGGGGGCGCGCGAAAAACTGTTTTTT	CAISTSQGAREKLFF
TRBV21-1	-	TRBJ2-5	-	TGTGCCAGCAGCAAAGATCGGGGAGGGCCCCCACGGGAGACCCAGTACTTC	CASSKDRGGPPRETQYF
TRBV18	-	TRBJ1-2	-	TGTGCCAGCTCACCGGGCAGGGGAGTTAACTATGGCTACACCTTC	CASSPGRGVNYGYTF
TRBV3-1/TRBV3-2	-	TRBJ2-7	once	TGTGCCAGCAGACAGGACCTCGACGAGCAGTACTTC	CASRQDLDEQYF
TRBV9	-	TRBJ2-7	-	TGTGCCAGCAGCGTAGGAGCAGGTTTCTACGAGCAGTACTTC	CASSVGAGFYEQYF
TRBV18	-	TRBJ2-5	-	TGTGCCAGCTCACAGGCAGGGACACAAGAGACCCAGTACTTC	CASSQAGTQETQYF
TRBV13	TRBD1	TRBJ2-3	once	TGTGCCAGCAGCTTGGGACAGGGTTTTCGGGTTACAGATACGCAGTATTTT	CASSLGQGFRVTDTQYF
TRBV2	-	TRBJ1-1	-	TGTGCCAGCAGGGACACGAACACTGAAGCTTTCTTT	CASRDTNTEAFF
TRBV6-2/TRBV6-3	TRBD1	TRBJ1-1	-	TGTGCCAGCAGTTGGAACAGGGGGACTGAAGCTTTCTTT	CASSWNRGTEAFF
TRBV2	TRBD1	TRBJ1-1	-	TGTGCCAGCAGTGTGGGGACAGGGGAAAATTTGGGTGAAGCTTTCTTT	CASSVGTGENLGEAFF
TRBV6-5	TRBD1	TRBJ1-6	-	TGTGCCAGCAGTTCCCAGGGGGCCTATAATTCACCCCTCCACTTT	CASSSQGAYNSPLHF
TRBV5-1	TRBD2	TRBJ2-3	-	TGCGCCAGCAGCTTGGGGACTAGCGCCAACACAGATACGCAGTATTTT	CASSLGTSANTDTQYF
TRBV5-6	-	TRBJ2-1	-	TGTGCCAGCAGCTTGGGTGGCGGGGTGATCTACAATGAGCAGTTCTTC	CASSLGGGVIYNEQFF
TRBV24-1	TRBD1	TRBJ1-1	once	TGTGCCACCAGTGGGGACAGGGGCCCACTCACTGAAGCTTTCTTT	CATSGDRGPLTEAFF
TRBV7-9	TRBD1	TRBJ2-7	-	TGTGCCAGCAGCCAGACTGGACAGGGCTCCTACGAGCAGTACTTC	CASSQTGQGSYEQYF
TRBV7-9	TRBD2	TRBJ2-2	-	TGTGCCAGCAGCCTAGGACTAGCGGCGAACACCGGGGAGCTGTTTTTT	CASSLGLAANTGELFF
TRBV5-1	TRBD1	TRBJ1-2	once	TGCGCCAGCAGCCAAGGGGACAGCCATAACTATGGCTACACCTTC	CASSQGDSHNYGYTF
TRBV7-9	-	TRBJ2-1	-	TGTGCCAGCAGCTTAAGGCTTGGTGGGGGGGCATCGCACTACAATGAGCAGTTCTTC	CASSLRLGGGASHYNEQFF
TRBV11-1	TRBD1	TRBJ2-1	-	TGTGCCAGCAGCTTCCAAGGGGGCTTAGCAGAGCAGTTCTTC	CASSFQGGLAEQFF
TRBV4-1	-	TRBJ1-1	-	TGCGCCAGCAGGGGCAGGACAATGAACACTGAAGCTTTCTTT	CASRGRTMNTEAFF
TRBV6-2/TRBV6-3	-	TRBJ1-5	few	TGTGCCAGCAGTTACGATTTTGGCATCGAGCGACCCCAGCATTTT	CASSYDFGIERPQHF
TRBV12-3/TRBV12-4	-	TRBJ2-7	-	TGTGCCAGCAGTTTGGGGCATGGGTACGAGCAGTACTTC	CASSLGHGYEQYF
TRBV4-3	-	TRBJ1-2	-	TGCGCCAGCAGCCAAGGAGGAGGCGGGTTTGCCTATGGCTACACCTTC	CASSQGGGGFAYGYTF
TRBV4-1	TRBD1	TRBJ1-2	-	TGCGCCAGCAGCCAAGCCGACAGGGGGCCCTATGGCTACACCTTC	CASSQADRGPYGYTF
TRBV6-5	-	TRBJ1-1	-	TGTGCCAGCAGTTACGGCGGCAGCCAGAACACTGAAGCTTTCTTT	CASSYGGSQNTEAFF
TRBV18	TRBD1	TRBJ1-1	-	TGTGCCAGCTCACCAGACAGGGGGCAGAACACTGAAGCTTTCTTT	CASSPDRGQNTEAFF
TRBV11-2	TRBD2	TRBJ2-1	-	TGTGCCAGCAGCTTTTATGGGACTAGCGGATACAATGAGCAGTTCTTC	CASSFYGTSGYNEQFF
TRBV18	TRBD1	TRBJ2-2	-	TGTGCCAGCTCACCAAGGGACAGGACGAACACCGGGGAGCTGTTTTTT	CASSPRDRTNTGELFF
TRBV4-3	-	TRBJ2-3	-	TGCGCCAGCAGCCCGTCGGGGTGGGACACAGATACGCAGTATTTT	CASSPSGWDTDTQYF
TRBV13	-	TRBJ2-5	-	TGTGCCAGCAGCTTAGGTCTAGCGGAGACCCAGTACTTC	CASSLGLAETQYF